Here is one T cell receptor beta chain with its context. This clonotype was seen ten or more times. The clone's antigen remains unknown. It has no much larger one-base neighbor in the sample; base qualities were not kept. From the cysteine up to the phenylalanine, the CDR3 has a length of 16 residues. Left in the record is the CDR3 DNA by itself, 48 bases read in frame from the first base. V ends up 5 bases short and J 2 bases short, with an unmatched junction base count of 9. Receptor libraries were prepared by 5' RACE. Sequencing relied on a NextSeq 500. The TCR library protocol attached unique molecular identifiers to individual cDNA molecules to correct for sequencing error and PCR bias. TCR alpha and beta chains were both sequenced, and the abundances of alpha and beta sequences in each sample were closely correlated with each other. The original methods were these. Decombinator V4 was used to annotate TCR sequences for V gene, J gene and CDR3. TCRs were defined as expanded if a significant change between any two time points was detected under a Poisson model with p below 0.0001. TCR abundances were normalised to the total number of TCRs sequenced per sample and were expressed as counts per million. TRAV1-2 paired with TRAJ12, TRAJ20 or TRAJ33 defined MAIT TCRs, while TRAV10 paired with TRAJ18 defined iNKT TCRs. A search of VDJdb, accessed on 1 November 2021, was run for TCRs annotated to CMV, EBV and SARS-CoV-2, with TCRs annotated for multiple antigens excluded. In-frame beta chains were kept once TCRdb had trimmed the public reads at Q25 with fastp and called clones with MiXCR. Identical CDR3 proteins give one entry, which carries the most common genes and DNA. TCRdb, not the original authors, processed these V and J calls. The sample profile shows some 61,000 distinct CDR3 sequences; about a tenth of them were found once. The ten most abundant clones make up less than 25% of the sample.

This sample is part of a study of early T cells in non-severe SARS-CoV-2 infection (dated by TCRdb to about 2021). Broadly, across the study: Bulk RNA from unsorted whole blood was used for TCR sequencing, so alpha and beta chains could not be paired. Summary of the overall study and its limitations: Matching against VDJdb was skewed toward anti-spike CD8 responses, likely underestimated virus-specific expansions, and missed private and CD4 specificities.

A case-control design nested within a healthcare worker cohort in London, UK, was used, with weekly nasopharyngeal swab PCR tests and blood sampling performed. Between 23 and 31 March 2020, the week of the UK lockdown, healthcare workers were enrolled and then followed up weekly for as long as 16 weeks. Sequenced material: whole blood. This receptor was taken from an adult who was a healthcare worker with PCR-confirmed SARS-CoV-2 infection or an uninfected control (not recorded which). The chain uses TRBV12-3 or TRBV12-4 and TRBJ1-5, and TRBD1 matches 7 of the central bases. The bases read TGTGCCAGCAGTCCAGGGGGTTCTGGACGCAATCAGCCCCAGCATTTT. Translated, it reads CASSPGGSGRNQPQHF.